One sample yielded the 7 T cell receptor beta chains listed below, sequenced in a study of vaccination and CD4 T cells after COVID-19. Researchers used the Oncomine TCR Beta short-read assay to sequence DNA from cultured CD4+ T cells. TCRdb reanalysed the PCR reads using MiXCR and keeps one entry per CDR3 protein. The repertoire consists of about 23,000 distinct CDR3 sequences, with under 45% occurring once and the leading ten covering 19%. The treatment is: approximately nine-day PBMC culture with coronavirus spike peptide pools or control peptides (ViraFEST assay). These receptors are not linked to any known antigen. This material consisted of CD4+ T cells from blood, cultured in vitro, taken before SARS-CoV-2 vaccination. Receptor source: a human donor who received a COVID-19 vaccine.

The chain joins TRBV27 to TRBJ1-1, with 9 bases aligning to TRBD1. Looked up from germline, CDR1 is MNHEY and CDR2 is SMNVEV (reference sequence). CDR3 length: 16 residues. Unmatched junction bases numbered 11, after V lost 7 bases and J lost 2 bases. The CDR3 bases are TGTGCCAGCACCCGAACCACAGGGGGCGGAAACACTGAAGCTTTCTTT. It specifies CASTRTTGGGNTEAFF.

This clonotype was observed a few times. The V and J genes are TRBV10-3 and TRBJ1-1, with D possibly TRBD1 on 5 matching bases. V lost 9 bases, J lost 3 bases, and 14 bases lay in between. The length of the CDR3 is 13 residues. CDR1 is ENHRY, CDR2 SYGVKD, per germline. DNA for the CDR3: TGTGCCATTGGGGCCAGGGTGGACACTGAAGCTTTCTTT. Encoded protein: CAIGARVDTEAFF.

This clonotype appeared a single time. The gene calls are TRBV5-5 and TRBJ2-2, with D possibly TRBD2 on 5 matching bases. Germline V gene sequence: CDR1 SGHKS, CDR2 YYEKEE (reference sequence). The CDR3 extends over 15 amino acids. V lost 2 bases and J 1 base, leaving 9 bases between the germline ends. CDR3 region: CASSLYSENTGELFF. CDR3 coding DNA: TGTGCCAGCAGCTTATATAGCGAGAACACCGGGGAGCTGTTTTTT.

This clonotype was counted a few times. The chain joins TRBV20-1 to TRBJ2-3; 9 bases match TRBD1. This CDR3 has 15 residues. Germline V gene lookup returns CDR1 DFQATT and CDR2 SNEGSKA (reference sequence). The V and J ends lost 3 bases and 2 bases, in that order; junction bases with no gene match: 6. CDR3 nucleotides: TGCAGTGCTAGTACACGGGACAGGGCCACAGATACGCAGTATTTT. It translates to CSASTRDRATDTQYF.

The J gene is TRBJ1-1, the V gene TRBV6-1, with TRBD1 matching over 9 bases. This CDR3 is built from 14 residues. V was clipped by 5 bases and J by 3 bases; unmatched bases: 4. CDR1 and CDR2 from the germline V gene are MNHNS and SASEGT. The CDR3: CASSKDRGDTEAFF. The CDR3 region has the DNA TGTGCCAGCAGTAAGGACAGGGGTGACACTGAAGCTTTCTTT.

This clonotype appeared a few times. This chain links TRBV30 with TRBJ2-5; the match to TRBD1 covers 9 bases. Germline V gene sequence: CDR1 GTSNPN, CDR2 SVGIG (reference sequence). This CDR3 spans 12 amino acids. V was clipped by 5 bases and J by 3 bases; unmatched bases: 1. CDR3 sequence (DNA): TGTGCCTGGGGGGACAGGGAAGAGACCCAGTACTTC. Amino acids: CAWGDREETQYF.

The gene calls are TRBV19 and TRBJ2-7; 10 bases map to TRBD1. This CDR3 is built from 13 residues. The ends lost 5 bases at V and 7 bases at J; junction bases unmatched: 5. Germline V lookup: CDR1 LNHDA, CDR2 SQIVND (reference sequence). This CDR3 reads CASSSGQGSEQYF. The CDR3 region has the DNA TGTGCCAGTAGTTCGGGACAGGGGTCAGAGCAGTACTTC.